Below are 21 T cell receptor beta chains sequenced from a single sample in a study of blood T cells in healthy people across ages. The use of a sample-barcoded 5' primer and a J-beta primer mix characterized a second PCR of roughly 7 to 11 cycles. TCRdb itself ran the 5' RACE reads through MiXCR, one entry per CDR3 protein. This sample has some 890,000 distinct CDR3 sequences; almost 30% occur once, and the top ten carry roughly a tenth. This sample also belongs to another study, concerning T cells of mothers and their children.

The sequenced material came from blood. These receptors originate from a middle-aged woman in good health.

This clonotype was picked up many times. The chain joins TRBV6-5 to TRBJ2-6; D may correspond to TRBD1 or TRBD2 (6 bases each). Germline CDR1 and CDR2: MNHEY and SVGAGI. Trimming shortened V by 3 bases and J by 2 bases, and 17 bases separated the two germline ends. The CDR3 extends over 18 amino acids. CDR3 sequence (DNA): TGTGCCAGCAGTTATTTGGGGGGCGCAGACCCTGGGGCCAACGTCCTGACTTTC. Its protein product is CASSYLGGADPGANVLTF.

The CDR3 spells CASSSWGQPASYEQYF. CDR3 coding DNA: TGTGCCAGCAGCTCATGGGGACAGCCCGCTTCCTACGAGCAGTACTTC. The rearrangement joins TRBV5-5 to TRBJ2-7; 7 bases map to TRBD1. The V gene's germline CDR1 is SGHKS and CDR2 YYEKEE (reference sequence). With V trimmed by 3 bases and J by 1 base, 10 bases remained unmatched. This CDR3 spans 16 amino acids.

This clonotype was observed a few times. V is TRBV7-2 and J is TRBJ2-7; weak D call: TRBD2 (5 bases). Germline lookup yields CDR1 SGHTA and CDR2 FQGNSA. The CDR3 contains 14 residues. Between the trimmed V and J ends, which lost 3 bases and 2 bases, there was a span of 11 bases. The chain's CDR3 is CASSLDSFTYEQYF. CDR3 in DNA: TGTGCCAGCAGCTTGGACTCTTTTACCTACGAGCAGTACTTC.

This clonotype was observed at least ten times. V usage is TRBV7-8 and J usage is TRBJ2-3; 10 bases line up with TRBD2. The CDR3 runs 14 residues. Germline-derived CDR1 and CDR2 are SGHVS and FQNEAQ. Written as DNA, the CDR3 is TGTGCAGTATTCGAGCGGGGGGGCGCAGATACGCAGTATTTT. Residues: CAVFERGGADTQYF. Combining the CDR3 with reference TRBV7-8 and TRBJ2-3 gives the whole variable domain GAGVSQSPRYKVAKRGQDVALRCDPISGHVSLFWYQQALGQGPEFLTYFQNEAQLDKSGLPSDRFFAERPEGSVSTLKIQRTQQEDSAVYLCAVFERGGADTQYFGPGTRLTVL.

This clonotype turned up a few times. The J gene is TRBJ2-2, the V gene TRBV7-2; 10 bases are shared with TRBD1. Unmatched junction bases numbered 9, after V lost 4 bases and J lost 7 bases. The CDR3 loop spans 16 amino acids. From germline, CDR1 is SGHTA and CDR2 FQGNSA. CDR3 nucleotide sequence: TGTGCCAGCAGCTACGGACAGGGGGGTATGGGCGGGGAGCTGTTTTTT. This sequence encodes CASSYGQGGMGGELFF.

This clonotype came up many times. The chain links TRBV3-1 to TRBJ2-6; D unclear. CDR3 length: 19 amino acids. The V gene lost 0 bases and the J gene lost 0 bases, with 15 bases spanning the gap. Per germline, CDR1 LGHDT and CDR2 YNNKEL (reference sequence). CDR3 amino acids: CASSQEALSRFSGANVLTF. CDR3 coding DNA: TGTGCCAGCAGCCAAGAAGCACTTTCCCGCTTCTCTGGGGCCAACGTCCTGACTTTC.

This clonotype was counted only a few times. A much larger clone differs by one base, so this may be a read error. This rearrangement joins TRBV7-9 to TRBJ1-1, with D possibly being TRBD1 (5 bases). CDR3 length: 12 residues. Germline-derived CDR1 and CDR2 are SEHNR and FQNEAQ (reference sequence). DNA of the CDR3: TGTGTCAGCAGCCGGGACTTCACTGAAGCTTTCTTT. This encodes CVSSRDFTEAFF.

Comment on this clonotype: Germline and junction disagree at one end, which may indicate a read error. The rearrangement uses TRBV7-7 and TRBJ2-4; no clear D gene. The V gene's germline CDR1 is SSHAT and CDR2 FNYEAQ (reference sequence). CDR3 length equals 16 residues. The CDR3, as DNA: TGTGCTAGCAGCCCTACCAGCTCTCTAGCCAAAAACATTCAGTACTTC. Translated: CASSPTSSLAKNIQYF.

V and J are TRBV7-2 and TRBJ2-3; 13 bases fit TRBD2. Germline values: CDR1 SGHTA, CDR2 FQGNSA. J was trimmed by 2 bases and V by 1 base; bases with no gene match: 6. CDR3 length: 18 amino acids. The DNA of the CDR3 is TGTGCCAGCAGCTTAGGACTAGCGGGGGGCCGATACACAGATACGCAGTATTTT. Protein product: CASSLGLAGGRYTDTQYF.

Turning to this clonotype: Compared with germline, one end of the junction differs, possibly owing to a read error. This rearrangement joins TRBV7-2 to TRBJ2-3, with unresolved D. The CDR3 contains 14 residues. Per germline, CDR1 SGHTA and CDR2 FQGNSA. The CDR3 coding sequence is TGTGCCGGCAGCCCCTACTATAGCACAGATACGCAGTATTTT. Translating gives CAGSPYYSTDTQYF.

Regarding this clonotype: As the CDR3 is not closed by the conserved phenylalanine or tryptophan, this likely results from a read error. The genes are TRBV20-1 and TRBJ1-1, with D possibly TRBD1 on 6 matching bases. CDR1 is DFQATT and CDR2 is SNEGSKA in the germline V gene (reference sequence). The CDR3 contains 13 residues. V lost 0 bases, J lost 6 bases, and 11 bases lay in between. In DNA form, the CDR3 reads TGCAGTGCTAGAGATCTTGGGGGCCCTGAAGCTTTCTTA. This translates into CSARDLGGPEAFL.

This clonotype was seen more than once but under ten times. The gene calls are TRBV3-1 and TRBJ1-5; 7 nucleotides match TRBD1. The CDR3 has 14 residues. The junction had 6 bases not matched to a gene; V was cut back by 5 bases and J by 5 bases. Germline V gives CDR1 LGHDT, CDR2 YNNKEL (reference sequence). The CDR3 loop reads CASSARDRHQPQHF. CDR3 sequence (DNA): TGTGCCAGCAGCGCACGGGACAGACATCAGCCCCAGCATTTT. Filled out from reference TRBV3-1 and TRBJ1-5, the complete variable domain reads DTAVSQTPKYLVTQMGNDKSIKCEQNLGHDTMYWYKQDSKKFLKIMFSYNNKELIINETVPNRFSPKSPDKAHLNLHINSLELGDSAVYFCASSARDRHQPQHFGDGTRLSIL.

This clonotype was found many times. The DNA for the CDR3 is TGCAGTGCTAGAGACCATGGCCACGAGACCCAGTACTTC. Its protein product is CSARDHGHETQYF. The rearrangement joins TRBV20-1 to TRBJ2-5, with D unresolved. Germline loops: CDR1 DFQATT, CDR2 SNEGSKA (reference sequence). The CDR3 is made up of 13 amino acids. Trimming removed 0 bases from V and 5 bases from J, with 10 bases in between.

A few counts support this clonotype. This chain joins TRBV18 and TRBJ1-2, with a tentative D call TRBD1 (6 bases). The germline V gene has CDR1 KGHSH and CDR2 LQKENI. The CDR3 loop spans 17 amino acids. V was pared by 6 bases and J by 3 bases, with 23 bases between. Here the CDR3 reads CASSAGLTGRRHYGYTF. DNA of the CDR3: TGTGCCAGCTCGGCCGGGCTGACAGGCAGGAGGCACTATGGCTACACCTTC. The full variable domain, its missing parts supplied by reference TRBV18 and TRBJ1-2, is NAGVMQNPRHLVRRRGQEARLRCSPMKGHSHVYWYRQLPEEGLKFMVYLQKENIIDESGMPKERFSAEFPKEGPSILRIQQVVRGDSAAYFCASSAGLTGRRHYGYTFGSGTRLTVV.

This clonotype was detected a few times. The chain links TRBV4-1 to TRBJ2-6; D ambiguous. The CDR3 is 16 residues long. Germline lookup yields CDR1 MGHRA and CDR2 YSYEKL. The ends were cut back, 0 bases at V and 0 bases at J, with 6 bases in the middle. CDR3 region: CASSQEAISGANVLTF. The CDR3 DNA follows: TGCGCCAGCAGCCAAGAGGCAATCTCTGGGGCCAACGTCCTGACTTTC.

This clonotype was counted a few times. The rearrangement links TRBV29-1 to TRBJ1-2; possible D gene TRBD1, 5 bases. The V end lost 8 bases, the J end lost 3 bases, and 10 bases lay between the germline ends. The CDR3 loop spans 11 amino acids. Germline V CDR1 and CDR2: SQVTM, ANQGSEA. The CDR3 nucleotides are TGCAGCCCTGGGGGGGACTATGGCTACACCTTC. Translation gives CSPGGDYGYTF.

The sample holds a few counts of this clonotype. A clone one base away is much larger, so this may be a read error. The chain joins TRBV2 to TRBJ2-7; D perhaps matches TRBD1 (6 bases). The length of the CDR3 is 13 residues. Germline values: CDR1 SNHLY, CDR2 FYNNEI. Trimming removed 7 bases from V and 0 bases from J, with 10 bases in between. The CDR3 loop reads CASTRTDSYEQYF. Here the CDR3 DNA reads TGTGCCAGCACGAGGACAGACTCCTACGAGCAGTACTTC.

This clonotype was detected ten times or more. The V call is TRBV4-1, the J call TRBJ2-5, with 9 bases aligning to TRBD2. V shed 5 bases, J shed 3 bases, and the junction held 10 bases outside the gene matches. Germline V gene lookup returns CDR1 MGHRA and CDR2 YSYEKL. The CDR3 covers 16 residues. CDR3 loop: CASSVSGGGAEETQYF. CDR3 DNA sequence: TGCGCCAGCAGCGTAAGCGGCGGGGGGGCCGAAGAGACCCAGTACTTC.

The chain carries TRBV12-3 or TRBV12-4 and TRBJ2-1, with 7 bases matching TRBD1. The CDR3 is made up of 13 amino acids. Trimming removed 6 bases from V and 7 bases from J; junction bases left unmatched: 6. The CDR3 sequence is CASRGDSRNEQFF. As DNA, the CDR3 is TGTGCCAGCAGGGGGGACAGTCGAAATGAGCAGTTCTTC.

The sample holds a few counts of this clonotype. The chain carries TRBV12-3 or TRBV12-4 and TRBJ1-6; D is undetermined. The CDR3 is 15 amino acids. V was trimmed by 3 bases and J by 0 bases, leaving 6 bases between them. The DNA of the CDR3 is TGTGCCAGCAGTTTCGCAAGCTCCTATAATTCACCCCTCCACTTT. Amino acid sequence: CASSFASSYNSPLHF.

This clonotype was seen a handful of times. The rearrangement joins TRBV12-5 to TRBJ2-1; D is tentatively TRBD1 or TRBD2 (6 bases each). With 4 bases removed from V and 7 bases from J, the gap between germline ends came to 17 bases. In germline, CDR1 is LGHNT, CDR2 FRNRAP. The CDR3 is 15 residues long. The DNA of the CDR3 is TGTGCTAGTGGTTGGGGGGACATGGGAGGAAATGAGCAGTTCTTC. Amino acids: CASGWGDMGGNEQFF.